The entry below describes one T cell receptor beta chain. It was cDNA, reverse transcribed from extracted RNA, that served as the sequencing template. The assay was immunoSEQ multiplex PCR, and TCRdb's table has in-frame clones only and misses some. The table lists roughly 35,000 clones, around 59% of them singletons. Alopecia areata patients provided lesional scalp punch biopsies and peripheral blood. This entry belongs to a study of CD8+ T cells in alopecia areata. The sequence came from a human donor with alopecia areata. Sequenced input: NKG2D-high CD8+ T cells sorted from blood.

The CDR3, as DNA: TGTGCCAGCAGCTTCCCGGGACAGGGTGTATACGAGCAGTACTTC. Its translation: CASSFPGQGVYEQYF. The chain recombines TRBV7-9 with TRBJ2-7, with 9 bases that match TRBD1. V was clipped by 3 bases and J by 4 bases; unmatched bases: 7. CDR3 size: 15 residues. Germline V gene data show CDR1 as SEHNR and CDR2 as FQNEAQ (reference sequence).